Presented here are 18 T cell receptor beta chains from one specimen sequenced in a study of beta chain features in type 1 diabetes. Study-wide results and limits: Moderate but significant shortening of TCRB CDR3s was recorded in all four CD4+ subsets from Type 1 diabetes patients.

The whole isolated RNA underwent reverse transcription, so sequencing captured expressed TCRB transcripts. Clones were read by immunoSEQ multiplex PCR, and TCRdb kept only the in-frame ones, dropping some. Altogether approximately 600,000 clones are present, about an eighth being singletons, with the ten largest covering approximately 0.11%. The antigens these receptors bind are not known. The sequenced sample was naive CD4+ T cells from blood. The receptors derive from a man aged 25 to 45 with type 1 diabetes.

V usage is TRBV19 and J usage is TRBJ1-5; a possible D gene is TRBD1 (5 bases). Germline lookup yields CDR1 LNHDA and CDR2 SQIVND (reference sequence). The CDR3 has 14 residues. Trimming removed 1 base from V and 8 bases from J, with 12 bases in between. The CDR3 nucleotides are TGTGCCAGTAGTATAGTGGGGGTTATGGAGCCCCAGCATTTT. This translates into CASSIVGVMEPQHF.

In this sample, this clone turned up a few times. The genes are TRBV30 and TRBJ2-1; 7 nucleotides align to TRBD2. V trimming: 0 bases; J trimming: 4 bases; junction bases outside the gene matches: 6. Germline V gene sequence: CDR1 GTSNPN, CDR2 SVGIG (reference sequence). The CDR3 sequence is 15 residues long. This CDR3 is CAWSVRGGVYNEQFF. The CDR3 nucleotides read TGTGCCTGGAGTGTACGCGGGGGTGTTTACAATGAGCAGTTCTTC.

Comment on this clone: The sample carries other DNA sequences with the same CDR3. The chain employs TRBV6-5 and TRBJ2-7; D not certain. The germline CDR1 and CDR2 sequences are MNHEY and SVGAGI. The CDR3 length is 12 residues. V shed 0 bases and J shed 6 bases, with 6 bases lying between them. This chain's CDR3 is CASSYSSGEQYF. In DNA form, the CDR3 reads TGTGCCAGCAGTTACTCTTCCGGCGAGCAGTACTTC.

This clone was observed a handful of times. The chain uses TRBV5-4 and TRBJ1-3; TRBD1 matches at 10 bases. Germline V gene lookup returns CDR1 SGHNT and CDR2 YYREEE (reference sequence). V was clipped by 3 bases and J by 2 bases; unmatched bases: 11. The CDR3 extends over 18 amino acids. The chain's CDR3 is CASSWELTGTGAGNTIYF. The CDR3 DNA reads TGTGCCAGCAGCTGGGAGCTTACTGGGACAGGGGCTGGAAACACCATATATTTT.

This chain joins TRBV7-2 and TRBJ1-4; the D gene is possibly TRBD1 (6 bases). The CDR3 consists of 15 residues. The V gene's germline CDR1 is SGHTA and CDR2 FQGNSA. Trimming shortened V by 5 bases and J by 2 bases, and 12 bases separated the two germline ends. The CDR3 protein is CASSPTGWTNEKLFF. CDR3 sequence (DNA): TGTGCCAGCAGCCCCACAGGGTGGACTAATGAAAAACTGTTTTTT.

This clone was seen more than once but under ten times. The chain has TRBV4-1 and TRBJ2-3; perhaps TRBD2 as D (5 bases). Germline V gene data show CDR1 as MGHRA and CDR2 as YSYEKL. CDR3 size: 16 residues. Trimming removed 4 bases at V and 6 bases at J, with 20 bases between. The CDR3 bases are TGCGCCAGCAGCCTAAGTTTGAGCGCCCGGGGTGATACGCAGTATTTT. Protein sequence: CASSLSLSARGDTQYF.

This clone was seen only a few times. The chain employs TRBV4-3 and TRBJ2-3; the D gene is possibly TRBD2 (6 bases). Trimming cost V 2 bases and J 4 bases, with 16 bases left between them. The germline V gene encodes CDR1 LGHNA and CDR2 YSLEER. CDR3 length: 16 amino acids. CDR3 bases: TGCGCCAGCAGCCAATTTCTAGCGAATCCCCCAGATACGCAGTATTTT. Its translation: CASSQFLANPPDTQYF.

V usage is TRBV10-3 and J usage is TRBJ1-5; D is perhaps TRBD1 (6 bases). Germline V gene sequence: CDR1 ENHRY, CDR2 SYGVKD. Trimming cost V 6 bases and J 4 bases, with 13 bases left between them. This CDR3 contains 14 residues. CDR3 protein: CAIRGGHDNQPQHF. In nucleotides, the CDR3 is TGTGCCATCAGAGGGGGACATGATAATCAGCCCCAGCATTTT.

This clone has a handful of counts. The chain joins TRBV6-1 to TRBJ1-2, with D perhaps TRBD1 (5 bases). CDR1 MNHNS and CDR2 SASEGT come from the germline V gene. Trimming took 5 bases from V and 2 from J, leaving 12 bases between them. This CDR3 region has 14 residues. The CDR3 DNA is TGTGCCAGCAGTCCCCAGACAGCAAACTATGGCTACACCTTC. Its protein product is CASSPQTANYGYTF.

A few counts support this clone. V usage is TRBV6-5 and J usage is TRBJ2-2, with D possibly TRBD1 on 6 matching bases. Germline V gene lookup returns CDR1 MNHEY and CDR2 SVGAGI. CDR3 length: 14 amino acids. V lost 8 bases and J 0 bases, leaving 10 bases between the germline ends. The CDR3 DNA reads TGTGCCAGCCAGGGACACTCGAACACCGGGGAGCTGTTTTTT. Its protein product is CASQGHSNTGELFF.

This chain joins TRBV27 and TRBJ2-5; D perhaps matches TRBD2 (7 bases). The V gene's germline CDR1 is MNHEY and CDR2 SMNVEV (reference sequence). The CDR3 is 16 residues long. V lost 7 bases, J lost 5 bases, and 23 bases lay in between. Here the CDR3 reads CASTHTGGLARETQYF. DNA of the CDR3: TGTGCCAGCACGCACACGGGGGGCCTCGCTAGGGAGACCCAGTACTTC.

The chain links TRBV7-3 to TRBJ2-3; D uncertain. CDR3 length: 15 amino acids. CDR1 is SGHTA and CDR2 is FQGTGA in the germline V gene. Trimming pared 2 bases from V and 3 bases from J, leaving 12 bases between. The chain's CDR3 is CASSLEAAHTDTQYF. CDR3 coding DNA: TGTGCCAGCAGCTTAGAGGCAGCACATACAGATACGCAGTATTTT.

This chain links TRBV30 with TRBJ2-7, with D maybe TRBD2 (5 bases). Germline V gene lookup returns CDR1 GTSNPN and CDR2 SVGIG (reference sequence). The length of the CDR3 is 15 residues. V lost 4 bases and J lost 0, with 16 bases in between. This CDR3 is CAWKRAFGSSYEQYF. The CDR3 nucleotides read TGTGCCTGGAAAAGGGCCTTTGGGAGCTCCTACGAGCAGTACTTC.

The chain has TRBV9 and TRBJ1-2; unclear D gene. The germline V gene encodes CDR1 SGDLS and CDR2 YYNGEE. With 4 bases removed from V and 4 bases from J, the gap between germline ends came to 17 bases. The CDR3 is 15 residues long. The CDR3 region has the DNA TGTGCCAGCAGCCCAAATGTTGATGGCCTCTATGGCTACACCTTC. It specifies CASSPNVDGLYGYTF. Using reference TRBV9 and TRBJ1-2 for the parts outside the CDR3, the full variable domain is DSGVTQTPKHLITATGQRVTLRCSPRSGDLSVYWYQQSLDQGLQFLIQYYNGEERAKGNILERFSAQQFPDLHSELNLSSLELGDSALYFCASSPNVDGLYGYTFGSGTRLTVV.

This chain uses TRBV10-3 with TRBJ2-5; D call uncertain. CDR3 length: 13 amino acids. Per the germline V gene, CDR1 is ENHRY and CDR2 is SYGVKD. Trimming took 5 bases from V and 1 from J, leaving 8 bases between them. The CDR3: CAISSTFQETQYF. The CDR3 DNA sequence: TGTGCCATCAGTTCGACATTCCAAGAGACCCAGTACTTC.

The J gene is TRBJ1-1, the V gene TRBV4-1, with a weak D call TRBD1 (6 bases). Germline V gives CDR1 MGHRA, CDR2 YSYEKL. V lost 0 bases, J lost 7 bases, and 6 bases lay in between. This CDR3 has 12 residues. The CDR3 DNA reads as TGCGCCAGCAGCCAAGAAGGGGGTGAAGCTTTCTTT. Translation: CASSQEGGEAFF.

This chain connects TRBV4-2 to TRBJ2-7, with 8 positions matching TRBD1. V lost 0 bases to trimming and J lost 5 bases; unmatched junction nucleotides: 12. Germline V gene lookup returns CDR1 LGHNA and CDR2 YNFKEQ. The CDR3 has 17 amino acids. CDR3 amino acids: CASSQDVVRTGLDEQYF. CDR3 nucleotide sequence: TGTGCCAGCAGCCAAGATGTAGTTAGGACAGGGTTGGACGAGCAGTACTTC.

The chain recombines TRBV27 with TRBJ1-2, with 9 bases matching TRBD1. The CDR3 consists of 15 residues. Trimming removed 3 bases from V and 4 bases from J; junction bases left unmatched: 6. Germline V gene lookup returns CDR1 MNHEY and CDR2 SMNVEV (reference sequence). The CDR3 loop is CASSLGQGDGYGYTF. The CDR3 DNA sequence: TGTGCCAGCAGTTTGGGACAGGGAGATGGCTATGGCTACACCTTC.